These T cell receptor beta chains were read from a single sample in a study of T cell repertoires in cytomegalovirus infection. MiXCR, run by TCRdb on the reads, gives a single entry per CDR3 protein. The repertoire holds about 60,000 distinct CDR3 sequences, with more than 25% as singletons. What these receptors recognize is not known. The sample consisted of PBMCs, sequenced either directly or after in vitro stimulation (not recorded which). Every receptor here comes from a human donor in good health (CMV status not recorded). Some clones in this sample may be carry-over from other donors' samples. CDR3s leave out the opening cysteine and the closing phenylalanine or tryptophan.

12	TRBV20-1	TRBJ1-1	SARVGTLNTEAF
15	TRBV6-5	TRBJ2-1	ASSYFVGQGAGNEQF
12	TRBV6-6	TRBJ1-2	ASSDRGFNYGYT
13	TRBV6-2/TRBV6-3	TRBJ2-5	ASSRRDRDFAAQY
10	TRBV12-5	TRBJ1-1	ASGFRGTEAF
12	TRBV6-6	TRBJ2-7	ASRSSGFSYEQY
14	TRBV7-4	TRBJ2-1	ASSTEREGPYNEQF
14	TRBV14	TRBJ2-1	ASSRGPGQGMNEQF
13	TRBV2	TRBJ1-5	AGSEQQGYNQPQH
11	TRBV6-1	TRBJ1-5	ASSPPINQPQH
14	TRBV15	TRBJ2-5	ATSRDFGGAGETQY
10	TRBV7-8	TRBJ2-7	ASSLNTYEQY
13	TRBV7-2	TRBJ1-3	ASSRGPISGNTIY
13	TRBV7-8	TRBJ1-2	ASSLVIWGASGYT
11	TRBV12-3/TRBV12-4	TRBJ2-1	ASSGGSYNEQF
9	TRBV28	TRBJ1-1	ASVIEGEAF
15	TRBV11-2	TRBJ2-4	ASSLGGLGTTKNIQY
15	TRBV6-2/TRBV6-3	TRBJ2-1	ASRFSRGLGDSLKQF
13	TRBV7-3	TRBJ1-4	ASSLHRGRGEQLL
10	TRBV7-6	TRBJ1-4	ASKQGGEKLF
12	TRBV7-2	TRBJ2-3	ASSLKVIGDTQY
12	TRBV5-1	TRBJ2-3	ASSLEETTDTQY
12	TRBV7-9	TRBJ2-7	ASSPPTAAYEQY
12	TRBV20-1	TRBJ1-6	SARYAGSQTPLH
15	TRBV5-6	TRBJ1-4	ASSLFAGRRSNEKLF
16	TRBV5-4	TRBJ2-3	ASSSPGPQGIRADTQY
10	TRBV12-5	TRBJ2-5	ASGSVGETQY
13	TRBV2	TRBJ2-2	ASSEQASNTGELF
16	TRBV5-8	TRBJ2-1	ASSLVRASVTPYNEQF
11	TRBV6-6	TRBJ1-4	ASSYLSSEKLF
13	TRBV19	TRBJ1-3	ASSIGGNSGNTIY
14	TRBV7-2	TRBJ2-2	ASSLSGRGDTGELF
11	TRBV12-3/TRBV12-4	TRBJ2-7	ASSPDSRYEQY
13	TRBV20-1	TRBJ2-7	SASGAGGGSYEQY
12	TRBV12-3/TRBV12-4	TRBJ1-5	ASTRWGGNQPQH
13	TRBV24-1	TRBJ1-2	ATSDSSGTGDGYT
11	TRBV7-9	TRBJ2-3	ASSLDPGDTQY
13	TRBV5-4	TRBJ1-1	ASSLWSTGDTEAF
10	TRBV12-3/TRBV12-4	TRBJ1-1	ASSLKPREAF
11	TRBV20-1	TRBJ1-5	SASRPSNQPQH
16	TRBV7-6	TRBJ2-1	ASSTRDRGGRSYNEQF
13	TRBV7-6	TRBJ2-5	ASSLGPGTKETQY
13	TRBV20-1	TRBJ2-7	SARIAGGPTREQY
12	TRBV6-1	TRBJ1-1	ASSEGQRNTEAF
11	TRBV20-1	TRBJ2-3	SAGQGGTDTQY
11	TRBV20-1	TRBJ2-1	SAPGSRDNEQF